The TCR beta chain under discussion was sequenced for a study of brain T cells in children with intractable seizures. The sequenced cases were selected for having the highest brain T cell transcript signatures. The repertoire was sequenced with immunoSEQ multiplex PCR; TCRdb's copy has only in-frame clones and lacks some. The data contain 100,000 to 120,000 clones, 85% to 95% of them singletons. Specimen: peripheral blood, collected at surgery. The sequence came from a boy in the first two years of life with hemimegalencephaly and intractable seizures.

CDR3 in DNA: TGTGCCAGCAGTACCTGGGACAGGAACACTGAAGCTTTCTTT. Protein: CASSTWDRNTEAFF. This chain uses TRBV27 with TRBJ1-1, with 7 nucleotides matching TRBD1. Germline V lookup: CDR1 MNHEY, CDR2 SMNVEV (reference sequence). The trim removed 5 bases at V and 1 base at J, leaving 4 bases unmatched. The CDR3 runs 14 residues.